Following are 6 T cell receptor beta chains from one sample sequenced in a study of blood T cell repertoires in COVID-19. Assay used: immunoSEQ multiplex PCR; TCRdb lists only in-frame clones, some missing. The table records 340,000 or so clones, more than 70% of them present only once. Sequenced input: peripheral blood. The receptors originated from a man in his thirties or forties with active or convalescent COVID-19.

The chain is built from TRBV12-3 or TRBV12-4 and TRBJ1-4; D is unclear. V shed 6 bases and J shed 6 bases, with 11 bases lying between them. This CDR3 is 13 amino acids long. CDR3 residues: CASSRGSYEKLFF. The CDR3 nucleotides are TGTGCCAGCAGCCGGGGATCCTATGAAAAACTGTTTTTT.

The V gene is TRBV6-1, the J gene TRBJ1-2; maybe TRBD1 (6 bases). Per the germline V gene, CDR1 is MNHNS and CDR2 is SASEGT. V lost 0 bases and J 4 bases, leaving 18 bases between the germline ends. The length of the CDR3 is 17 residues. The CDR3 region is CASSEAQTGLSLYGYTF. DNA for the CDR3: TGTGCCAGCAGTGAAGCCCAGACAGGCCTTTCCCTCTATGGCTACACCTTC.

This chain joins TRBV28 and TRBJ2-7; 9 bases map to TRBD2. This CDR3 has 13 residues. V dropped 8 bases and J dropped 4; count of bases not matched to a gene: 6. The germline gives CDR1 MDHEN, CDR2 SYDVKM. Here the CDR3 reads CASLAGVGYEQYF. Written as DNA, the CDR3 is TGTGCCAGCTTAGCGGGAGTAGGTTACGAGCAGTACTTC.

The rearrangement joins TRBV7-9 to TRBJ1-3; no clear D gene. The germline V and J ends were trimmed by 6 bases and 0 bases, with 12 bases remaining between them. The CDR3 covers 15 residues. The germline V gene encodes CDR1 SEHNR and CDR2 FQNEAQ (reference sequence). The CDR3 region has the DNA TGTGCCAGCAGTGAGAGAGCCGCCTCTGGAAACACCATATATTTT. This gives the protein CASSERAASGNTIYF.

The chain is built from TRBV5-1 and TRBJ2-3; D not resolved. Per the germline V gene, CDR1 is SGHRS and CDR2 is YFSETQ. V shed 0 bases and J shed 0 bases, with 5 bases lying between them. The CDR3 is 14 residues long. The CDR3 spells CASSLGQSTDTQYF. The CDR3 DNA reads TGCGCCAGCAGCTTGGGGCAGAGCACAGATACGCAGTATTTT. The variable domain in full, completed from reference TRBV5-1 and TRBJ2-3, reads KAGVTQTPRYLIKTRGQQVTLSCSPISGHRSVSWYQQTPGQGLQFLFEYFSETQRNKGNFPGRFSGRQFSNSRSEMNVSTLELGDSALYLCASSLGQSTDTQYFGPGTRLTVL.

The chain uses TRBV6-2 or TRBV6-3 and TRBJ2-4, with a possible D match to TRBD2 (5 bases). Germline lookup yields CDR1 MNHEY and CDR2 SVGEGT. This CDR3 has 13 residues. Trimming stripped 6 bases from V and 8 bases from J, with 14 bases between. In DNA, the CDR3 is TGTGCCAGCAGCGCCGGGGAAGGAGACATTCAGTACTTC. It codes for CASSAGEGDIQYF.